The clone carrying this TCR beta chain showed up many times. Its target is unknown. Amplified TCR beta CDR3 regions derived from RNA transcripts. The HTBI primer set was used in a first-round RT-PCR of the TCR CDR3. From the multiplex PCR reads, TCRdb called clonotypes with MiXCR, one entry per CDR3 protein. The sample consists of approximately 640,000 distinct CDR3 sequences, roughly 45% of them appearing once. Patients showing uncontrolled infection, other autoimmune disease, pregnancy or lactation were ineligible. This record belongs to a study of T cells in Graves' hyperthyroidism and ophthalmopathy. Study findings and constraints: The blood repertoire included most of the expanded thyroid clonotypes above 0.001. Ophthalmopathy was identified by the model a median roughly 6.5 months ahead of onset. From stable hyperthyroidism, ophthalmopathy was set apart by a 13 V-J model.

Per the germline V gene, CDR1 is SGHVS and CDR2 is FNYEAQ. The CDR3 covers 16 residues. With 5 bases removed from V and 0 bases from J, the gap between germline ends came to 14 bases. The TCR originated in an adult man with Graves' disease, either hyperthyroidism or ophthalmopathy (not recorded which). The genes are TRBV7-6 and TRBJ1-3; possibly TRBD1 for D (5 bases). Sequencing used peripheral blood or thyroid tissue (not recorded which). The CDR3 region is CASSPSPGYSGNTIYF. The CDR3 DNA is TGTGCCAGCAGCCCATCTCCAGGGTACTCTGGAAACACCATATATTTT.